The 32 T cell receptor beta chains presented below share a single source sample, sequenced in a study of T cell repertoires in cytomegalovirus infection. TCRdb ran MiXCR on the reads and lists one entry per CDR3 protein. The table shows around 300,000 distinct CDR3 sequences, with roughly 9.5% occurring only once. The sequenced sample consisted of PBMCs. These receptors all come from a human donor in good health (CMV status not recorded). Some clones in this sample may be carry-over from other donors' samples.

This clonotype has more than one count but fewer than ten. The chain is built from TRBV19 and TRBJ2-5, with 8 bases matching TRBD2. The CDR3 has 15 amino acids. J lost 2 bases, V lost 7 bases, and 9 bases had no gene match. Looked up from germline, CDR1 is LNHDA and CDR2 is SQIVND (reference sequence). This CDR3 reads CASTLRLARQETQYF. DNA of the CDR3: TGTGCCAGTACCCTTCGACTAGCGAGACAAGAGACCCAGTACTTC.

In this sample, this clonotype turned up many times. The CDR3 bases are TGTGCCAGCAGATGGCGGGGGAGCACAGATACGCAGTATTTT. It yields the protein CASRWRGSTDTQYF. J is TRBJ2-3 and V is TRBV7-2, with TRBD2 identical over 7 bases. CDR1 and CDR2 (germline): SGHTA, FQGNSA. This CDR3 contains 14 residues. After removal of 6 bases from V and 0 bases from J, the junction contained 3 bases not matched to a gene.

V is TRBV6-5 and J is TRBJ2-2; D assignment may be TRBD1 or TRBD2 (5 bases each). Germline assignment: CDR1 MNHEY and CDR2 SVGAGI. V lost 6 bases to trimming and J lost 6 bases, with 8 bases between them. The CDR3 length is 12 residues. CDR3 amino acids: CASRGTPGELFF. The CDR3 nucleotides are TGTGCCAGCAGGGGGACGCCCGGGGAGCTGTTTTTT.

The chain joins TRBV6-1 to TRBJ1-5; no clear D gene. The germline V gene encodes CDR1 MNHNS and CDR2 SASEGT. Deletions cut 4 bases from V and 0 bases from J, with 7 bases between. The CDR3 extends over 14 amino acids. The CDR3 loop reads CASSVPLSNQPQHF. The DNA for the CDR3 is TGTGCCAGCAGTGTGCCCCTTAGCAATCAGCCCCAGCATTTT.

The V and J genes are TRBV7-2 and TRBJ2-1; a possible D gene is TRBD1 (5 bases). Between the trimmed V and J ends, which lost 3 bases and 4 bases, there was a span of 13 bases. Germline V gene data show CDR1 as SGHTA and CDR2 as FQGNSA. The CDR3 is 15 amino acids. CDR3 protein: CASSFQGKGYNEQFF. The CDR3 coding sequence is TGTGCCAGCAGCTTCCAGGGTAAGGGATACAATGAGCAGTTCTTC.

This clonotype was found many times. This rearrangement joins TRBV3-1 to TRBJ1-1; no reliable D call. This CDR3 region has 15 residues. Trimming removed 4 bases from V and 4 bases from J, with 16 bases in between. Germline loops: CDR1 LGHDT, CDR2 YNNKEL (reference sequence). The CDR3 here is CASSPDDGAFTEAFF. As DNA, the CDR3 is TGTGCCAGCAGCCCGGATGACGGAGCCTTCACTGAAGCTTTCTTT.

This clonotype turned up a few times. The rearrangement uses TRBV27 and TRBJ2-1; TRBD2 matches at 9 bases. The J segment lost 1 base and the V segment lost 4 bases, leaving 2 bases of the junction unmatched. The CDR3 spans 15 residues. CDR1 and CDR2 (germline): MNHEY, SMNVEV (reference sequence). For the CDR3, the DNA is TGTGCCAGCAGTTATCTAGCGGGGTCCTACAATGAGCAGTTCTTC. Protein product: CASSYLAGSYNEQFF.

This clonotype was found a few times. The chain uses TRBV6-1 and TRBJ2-7, with no clear D. The CDR3 contains 14 residues. V gave up 2 bases and J gave up 2 bases, with 10 bases separating them. CDR1 is MNHNS and CDR2 is SASEGT in the germline V gene. CDR3 sequence: CASSEREYTYEQYF. CDR3 DNA: TGTGCCAGCAGTGAAAGGGAATATACCTACGAGCAGTACTTC.

Only a few counts were recorded for this clonotype. This chain joins TRBV19 and TRBJ1-1, with D unclear. This CDR3 contains 16 residues. The germline V and J ends were trimmed by 3 bases and 1 base, with 15 bases remaining between them. Per the germline V gene, CDR1 is LNHDA and CDR2 is SQIVND (reference sequence). Written as DNA, the CDR3 is TGTGCCAGTAGTATGCGGTCTCTGGGTGCGAACACTGAAGCTTTCTTT. Residues: CASSMRSLGANTEAFF. Full variable domain (rest looked up from reference TRBV19 and TRBJ1-1): DGGITQSPKYLFRKEGQNVTLSCEQNLNHDAMYWYRQDPGQGLRLIYYSQIVNDFQKGDIAEGYSVSREKKESFPLTVTSAQKNPTAFYLCASSMRSLGANTEAFFGQGTRLTVV.

This clonotype was counted only a few times. The chain is built from TRBV6-2 or TRBV6-3 and TRBJ2-1; 14 bases line up with TRBD2. The CDR3 runs to 17 residues. Germline-derived CDR1 and CDR2 are MNHEY and SVGEGT. Trimming cost V 5 bases and J 0 bases; bases outside gene matches: 3. CDR3 protein: CASSGGLAGVSYNEQFF. The CDR3 DNA reads as TGTGCCAGCAGTGGGGGACTAGCGGGGGTCTCCTACAATGAGCAGTTCTTC.

In its sample, this clonotype was seen a few times. V and J are TRBV12-5 and TRBJ1-3, with a tentative D call TRBD1 (6 bases). CDR1 and CDR2 from the germline V gene are LGHNT and FRNRAP. CDR3 length: 17 residues. V was cut by 6 bases and J by 3 bases, with 21 bases left in between. The CDR3 loop reads CASGLSFRGGLGNTIYF. The CDR3 bases are TGTGCTAGTGGCCTGAGTTTCAGGGGAGGCCTTGGAAACACCATATATTTT. Full variable domain (missing parts from reference TRBV12-5 and TRBJ1-3): DARVTQTPRHKVTEMGQEVTMRCQPILGHNTVFWYRQTMMQGLELLAYFRNRAPLDDSGMPKDRFSAEMPDATLATLKIQPSEPRDSAVYFCASGLSFRGGLGNTIYFGEGSWLTVV.

This clonotype was seen more than once but under ten times. The genes are TRBV11-3 and TRBJ2-3; D possibly matches TRBD1 or TRBD2 (5 bases each). V gave up 5 bases and J gave up 5 bases, with 14 bases separating them. The CDR3 loop spans 14 amino acids. Germline V CDR1 and CDR2: SGHNT, YENEEA. Here the CDR3 reads CASSTRRDGDTQYF. The CDR3 DNA is TGTGCCAGCAGCACCCGACGGGACGGAGATACGCAGTATTTT.

The sample holds a few counts of this clonotype. The genes are TRBV24-1 and TRBJ2-4; 9 nucleotides agree with TRBD2. This CDR3 region has 15 residues. Trimming at V came to 3 bases and at J to 1 base, leaving 0 bases not matched to a gene. Germline CDR1 is KGHDR and CDR2 is SFDVKD. The CDR3 coding sequence is TGTGCCACCAGTGATAGCGGGAGGGCCAAAAACATTCAGTACTTC. Translated, it gives CATSDSGRAKNIQYF.

This chain uses TRBV10-3 with TRBJ2-1; no clear D. CDR1 is ENHRY and CDR2 is SYGVKD in the germline V gene. The CDR3 runs to 12 residues. With 2 bases removed from V and 8 bases from J, the gap between germline ends came to 7 bases. CDR3 in DNA: TGTGCCATCAGTGAGAAGGGTCATGAGCAGTTCTTC. Its protein is CAISEKGHEQFF.

The rearrangement uses TRBV12-3 or TRBV12-4 and TRBJ1-3; no clear D gene. V was cut by 9 bases and J by 4 bases, with 16 bases left in between. The CDR3 runs to 14 residues. The CDR3 sequence is CASKGSPGGNTIYF. DNA for the CDR3: TGTGCCAGTAAAGGTTCCCCGGGAGGAAACACCATATATTTT.

The genes are TRBV20-1 and TRBJ2-5; 9 bases map to TRBD2. Per germline, CDR1 DFQATT and CDR2 SNEGSKA (reference sequence). This CDR3 contains 16 residues. J gave up 3 bases and V 3 bases, and 11 bases lay outside the gene matches. The CDR3 is CSARSRGGLAKETQYF. The CDR3 nucleotides are TGCAGTGCTAGGTCACGAGGGGGACTAGCTAAAGAGACCCAGTACTTC.

This clonotype was seen repeatedly, ten times or more. The chain has TRBV4-2 and TRBJ1-6, with TRBD1 as a possible D gene (6 bases). This CDR3 is built from 17 residues. Germline V gene sequence: CDR1 LGHNA, CDR2 YNFKEQ. Trimming left V 1 base short and J 7 bases short, with 17 bases between. The CDR3 is CASSQAWSGQENSPLHF. CDR3 DNA sequence: TGTGCCAGCAGCCAAGCCTGGTCGGGACAAGAGAATTCACCCCTCCACTTT.

This clonotype appeared many times. This rearrangement joins TRBV7-2 to TRBJ2-3; D is possibly TRBD1 (5 bases). The CDR3 covers 15 residues. V was cut by 2 bases and J by 4 bases, with 13 bases left in between. Germline V gives CDR1 SGHTA, CDR2 FQGNSA. The CDR3 reads CASSLISGRADTQYF. For the CDR3, the DNA is TGTGCCAGCAGCTTAATTTCAGGCAGGGCAGATACGCAGTATTTT.

The chain uses TRBV20-1 and TRBJ2-7; D remains ambiguous. CDR3 length: 12 residues. Looked up from germline, CDR1 is DFQATT and CDR2 is SNEGSKA (reference sequence). V shed 3 bases and J shed 3 bases, with 9 bases lying between them. In nucleotides, the CDR3 is TGCAGTGCTAGTCGACTCAACTACGAGCAGTACTTC. As protein: CSASRLNYEQYF.

This clonotype was counted only a few times. The V call is TRBV4-3, the J call TRBJ2-5, with 10 bases lining up with TRBD2. The germline V gene has CDR1 LGHNA and CDR2 YSLEER. The CDR3 covers 15 residues. V lost 4 bases to trimming and J lost 3 bases; unmatched junction nucleotides: 5. In nucleotides, the CDR3 is TGCGCCAGCAGCCTTAGCGGGGGGCCCGAAGAGACCCAGTACTTC. Its translation is CASSLSGGPEETQYF.

There are many counts of this clonotype. The chain links TRBV7-3 to TRBJ1-4; D unresolved. CDR1 is SGHTA, CDR2 FQGTGA, per germline. The CDR3 spans 15 residues. V lost 6 bases and J 4 bases, leaving 15 bases between the germline ends. The CDR3 coding sequence is TGTGCCAGCAGTTCTTCACAACAGCATAATGAAAAACTGTTTTTT. It is translated as CASSSSQQHNEKLFF.

The V and J genes are TRBV19 and TRBJ1-1; D is possibly TRBD1 (6 bases). Deletions cut 6 bases from V and 1 base from J, with 9 bases between. Germline V gene sequence: CDR1 LNHDA, CDR2 SQIVND (reference sequence). The CDR3 spans 13 residues. The DNA of the CDR3 is TGTGCCAGTAGGGCGGACAGGAACACTGAAGCTTTCTTT. The encoded protein is CASRADRNTEAFF.

Only a few counts were recorded for this clonotype. V is TRBV5-4 and J is TRBJ2-7; TRBD2 matches at 10 bases. The CDR3 loop spans 16 amino acids. Per germline, CDR1 SGHNT and CDR2 YYREEE (reference sequence). Trimming removed 0 bases from V and 2 bases from J; junction bases left unmatched: 5. CDR3 in DNA: TGTGCCAGCAGCTTGGTACTAGCGGGGATAACCTACGAGCAGTACTTC. Encoded protein: CASSLVLAGITYEQYF.

The CDR3 DNA reads TGTGCCAGCAGCCCCACAGACGGCTATGGCTACACCTTC. Its protein is CASSPTDGYGYTF. This rearrangement joins TRBV25-1 to TRBJ1-2; D not resolved. This CDR3 is 13 amino acids long. The V gene lost 6 bases and the J gene lost 4 bases, with 12 bases spanning the gap. Per the germline V gene, CDR1 is MGHDK and CDR2 is SYGVNS.

This clonotype was found many times. The J gene is TRBJ1-6, the V gene TRBV7-9, with 8 bases that match TRBD1. V lost 1 base, J lost 6 bases, and 2 bases stayed unmatched. The CDR3 runs to 15 residues. In germline, CDR1 is SEHNR, CDR2 FQNEAQ (reference sequence). DNA for the CDR3: TGTGCCAGCAGCTTAGTCAGGGGGCCTAATTCACCCCTCCACTTT. It specifies CASSLVRGPNSPLHF.

The CDR3 protein is CASSTRQGALDEQFF. The DNA for the CDR3 is TGTGCCAGCTCAACGAGACAGGGGGCGTTGGATGAGCAGTTCTTC. The chain has TRBV18 and TRBJ2-1, with 10 bases fitting TRBD1. Trimming took 5 bases from V and 8 from J; bases not matched to a gene: 9. The germline V gene encodes CDR1 KGHSH and CDR2 LQKENI. The CDR3 contains 15 residues.

This clonotype was found a few times. V is TRBV7-9 and J is TRBJ2-7; a weak D match, TRBD2 (5 bases). Germline V gene sequence: CDR1 SEHNR, CDR2 FQNEAQ (reference sequence). This CDR3 is built from 13 residues. The V gene lost 1 base and the J gene lost 5 bases, with 9 bases spanning the gap. The CDR3, as DNA: TGTGCCAGCAGCTTAGTAGCGTGGGACGAGCAGTACTTC. Protein sequence: CASSLVAWDEQYF.

Points on this clonotype: One junction end does not reproduce the germline sequence, and a read error may be involved. The rearrangement uses TRBV5-3 and TRBJ2-4; D tentatively fits TRBD1 or TRBD2 (5 bases each). Being an ORF, TRBV5-3 has a function that is uncertain. CDR3 length equals 14 residues. The CDR3 reads CASSSGTGKNIQYF. DNA for the CDR3: TGTGCCAGCAGCTCCGGGACGGGGAAAAACATTCAGTACTTC.

The rearrangement links TRBV19 to TRBJ2-7; D perhaps matches TRBD2 (6 bases). CDR1 is LNHDA and CDR2 is SQIVND in the germline V gene (reference sequence). Between the trimmed V and J ends, which lost 5 bases and 0 bases, there was a span of 17 bases. This CDR3 region has 16 residues. The CDR3 is CASSPGGTGSSYEQYF. DNA for the CDR3: TGTGCCAGTAGTCCCGGGGGAACTGGGAGCTCCTACGAGCAGTACTTC.

There are many counts of this clonotype. The chain couples TRBV4-1 to TRBJ2-7; 13 positions agree with TRBD2. The CDR3 is made up of 18 amino acids. The J segment lost 3 bases and the V segment lost 1 base, leaving 9 bases of the junction unmatched. Germline assignment: CDR1 MGHRA and CDR2 YSYEKL. CDR3 sequence: CASSQAGLAGLALYEQYF. The CDR3 DNA sequence: TGCGCCAGCAGCCAAGCGGGACTAGCGGGACTGGCGCTCTACGAGCAGTACTTC.

In this sample, this clonotype turned up many times. The chain couples TRBV4-2 to TRBJ1-5; 7 bases map to TRBD1. The CDR3 covers 17 residues. After removal of 4 bases from V and 3 bases from J, the junction contained 12 bases not matched to a gene. Germline CDR1 and CDR2: LGHNA and YNFKEQ. The CDR3 reads CASSRRTGPNPNQPQHF. The CDR3 nucleotides read TGTGCCAGCAGCCGCCGGACAGGTCCAAACCCCAATCAGCCCCAGCATTTT.

This clonotype has at least ten counts. The chain carries TRBV12-3 or TRBV12-4 and TRBJ1-3; D unresolved. The CDR3 covers 13 residues. V was trimmed by 4 bases and J by 1 base, leaving 5 bases between them. The CDR3 region is CASSSRSGNTIYF. The CDR3 DNA follows: TGTGCCAGCAGTTCTAGGTCTGGAAACACCATATATTTT.